One and the same sample provided the 8 T cell receptor beta chains below, sequenced in a study of vaccination and CD4 T cells after COVID-19. With the Oncomine TCR Beta short-read assay, DNA from cultured CD4+ T cells was sequenced. MiXCR was run by TCRdb on the PCR reads, yielding one entry per CDR3 protein. The sample holds 20,000 to 25,000 distinct CDR3 sequences, 45% to 55% seen once. Time point defined: late sampling 161 to 241 days after vaccination in a few convalescent patients. Indicated treatment: approximately 11-day PBMC culture with coronavirus spike peptide pools or control peptides (ViraFEST assay). These receptors are not linked to any known antigen. Source: CD4+ T cells from blood, cultured in vitro, taken about 7 months after SARS-CoV-2 vaccination. The receptors stem from a human donor who had recovered from COVID-19.

In this sample, this clonotype turned up a few times. The V gene is TRBV7-9, the J gene TRBJ2-1; 10 bases match TRBD2. CDR1 and CDR2 (germline): SEHNR, FQNEAQ (reference sequence). With 5 bases clipped from V and 3 bases from J, the junction kept 4 bases outside the gene matches. The CDR3 extends over 15 amino acids. The DNA for the CDR3 is TGTGCCAGCAGCGCTAGCGGGGGCTACTACAATGAGCAGTTCTTC. Translating it yields CASSASGGYYNEQFF.

The chain recombines TRBV7-2 with TRBJ2-5; D assignment may be TRBD1 or TRBD2 (5 bases each). This CDR3 region has 15 residues. V shed 6 bases and J shed 3 bases, with 17 bases lying between them. Germline CDR1 SGHTA, CDR2 FQGNSA. The CDR3 reads CASRNTRDGKETQYF. CDR3 sequence (DNA): TGTGCCAGCAGGAATACCCGGGACGGGAAAGAGACCCAGTACTTC.

Judged by abundance, this clonotype is medium-sized (0.01 to 0.1%). The V gene is TRBV11-1, the J gene TRBJ2-1; D may be TRBD2 (5 bases). The ends were cut back, 5 bases at V and 6 bases at J, with 20 bases in the middle. CDR3 length equals 16 residues. Per the germline V gene, CDR1 is SGHAT and CDR2 is FQDESV (reference sequence). CDR3 residues: CASSDAPSRRSNEQFF. CDR3 DNA sequence: TGTGCCAGCAGCGACGCCCCTAGCAGGAGGTCCAATGAGCAGTTCTTC. Filled out from reference TRBV11-1 and TRBJ2-1, the complete variable domain reads EAEVAQSPRYKITEKSQAVAFWCDPISGHATLYWYRQILGQGPELLVQFQDESVVDDSQLPKDRFSAERLKGVDSTLKIQPAELGDSAMYLCASSDAPSRRSNEQFFGPGTRLTVL.

The chain carries TRBV6-1 and TRBJ2-1, with 9 bases lining up with TRBD2. V shed 6 bases and J 7 bases; nucleotides not matched to a gene: 10. Per germline, CDR1 MNHNS and CDR2 SASEGT. CDR3 length equals 15 residues. The CDR3 protein is CASRERGLAPNEQFF. CDR3 DNA sequence: TGTGCCAGCAGGGAAAGAGGACTAGCGCCTAATGAGCAGTTCTTC.

The V call is TRBV20-1, the J call TRBJ2-1; 9 bases map to TRBD2. The CDR3 length is 16 residues. V shed 2 bases, J shed 4 bases, and the junction held 9 bases outside the gene matches. Per germline, CDR1 DFQATT and CDR2 SNEGSKA (reference sequence). CDR3 loop: CSARSGGGAIYNEQFF. Written as DNA, the CDR3 is TGCAGTGCTAGATCCGGCGGGGGGGCTATTTACAATGAGCAGTTCTTC.

The CDR3 DNA is TGCAGTGCTAGTGTTTCCGGTAATGAGCAGTTCTTC. This codes for CSASVSGNEQFF. The rearrangement joins TRBV20-1 to TRBJ2-1, with no clear D. Trimming removed 3 bases from V and 7 bases from J, with 10 bases in between. This CDR3 has 12 residues. The germline gives CDR1 DFQATT, CDR2 SNEGSKA (reference sequence).

The V call is TRBV11-2, the J call TRBJ2-5; weak D call: TRBD1 (6 bases). CDR3 length: 12 residues. Trimming removed 5 bases at V and 5 bases at J, with 9 bases between. The germline V gene has CDR1 SGHAT and CDR2 FQNNGV. The CDR3 DNA is TGTGCCAGCAGCCTCCAGGGGGAGACCCAGTACTTC. Its translation is CASSLQGETQYF.

The V and J genes are TRBV19 and TRBJ1-2; D remains ambiguous. The CDR3 totals 13 residues. V was clipped by 3 bases and J by 4 bases, with 9 bases between them. Germline loops: CDR1 LNHDA, CDR2 SQIVND (reference sequence). DNA of the CDR3: TGTGCCAGTAGTATTCTAGGCGGCTATGGCTACACCTTC. Its translation: CASSILGGYGYTF.